The source of this T cell receptor (beta chain) is a study of T cells in Graves' hyperthyroidism and ophthalmopathy. Study information: Sampling of peripheral blood happened at initial diagnosis, prior to any treatment. Study findings and constraints: Among thyroid clonotypes expanded above 0.001, most also appeared in blood. Ophthalmopathy could be told apart from stable hyperthyroidism with a 13 V-J model.

Trimming shortened V by 5 bases and J by 4 bases, and 13 bases separated the two germline ends. The CDR3 runs to 13 residues. The V gene's germline CDR1 is DFQATT and CDR2 SNEGSKA (reference sequence). In patients aged 18 to 65, hyperthyroidism was newly diagnosed, with duration under 2 months. The TCR beta CDR3 regions underwent amplification using RNA transcripts as the source. A set of HTBI primers served as the primers for a first-round RT-PCR of the TCR CDR3. A single record per CDR3 protein comes from TCRdb applying MiXCR to the multiplex PCR reads. The sample consists of about 260,000 distinct CDR3 sequences, around a quarter of them appearing once. This clonotype was seen at least ten times. Its antigen is not identified.

The sample taken for sequencing was blood. This TCR came from a man in his forties or fifties with Graves' hyperthyroidism that later progressed to Graves' ophthalmopathy. The V call is TRBV20-1, the J call TRBJ2-3; D may be TRBD2 (6 bases). The CDR3 spells CSAFWGLSDTQYF. The CDR3 nucleotides are TGCAGTGCTTTTTGGGGACTCTCAGATACGCAGTATTTT.